The 15 T cell receptor beta chains reported below all come from one sample, sequenced in a study of T cells after yellow fever vaccination. TCRdb recomputed calls from the 5' RACE reads with MiXCR, one row per CDR3 protein. The table records 450,000 to 550,000 distinct CDR3 sequences, just over 20% of them present only once. The material was PBMCs, obtained around 3 weeks after the first yellow fever vaccination. Source of these receptors: a man aged 18 to 29 who received the YFV17D yellow fever vaccine.

The chain links TRBV27 to TRBJ1-2; TRBD1 is a possible D gene (6 bases). The germline CDR1 and CDR2 sequences are MNHEY and SMNVEV (reference sequence). The germline V and J ends were trimmed by 0 bases and 3 bases, with 14 bases remaining between them. The CDR3 is 16 residues long. The CDR3 loop reads CASSLSMEGGYYGYTF. The CDR3 bases are TGTGCCAGCAGTTTATCGATGGAGGGGGGTTACTATGGCTACACCTTC.

This chain connects TRBV9 to TRBJ2-4; a weak D match, TRBD1 (5 bases). The CDR3 has 15 residues. The V end was cut by 3 bases, the J end by 0 bases, with 10 bases between. Germline CDR1 reads SGDLS; CDR2 reads YYNGEE. CDR3 loop: CASSDQGLAKNIQYF. The CDR3 DNA reads TGTGCCAGCAGCGACCAGGGCTTAGCCAAAAACATTCAGTACTTC. Filled out from reference TRBV9 and TRBJ2-4, the complete variable domain reads DSGVTQTPKHLITATGQRVTLRCSPRSGDLSVYWYQQSLDQGLQFLIQYYNGEERAKGNILERFSAQQFPDLHSELNLSSLELGDSALYFCASSDQGLAKNIQYFGAGTRLSVL.

This clonotype was recorded only once. The chain is built from TRBV12-3 or TRBV12-4 and TRBJ1-5; no reliable D call. The CDR3 has 17 residues. V shed 5 bases and J shed 6 bases, with 23 bases lying between them. The CDR3 region is CASSRDGHLSVGQPQHF. As DNA, the CDR3 is TGTGCCAGCAGTCGCGACGGGCATCTGTCAGTGGGTCAGCCCCAGCATTTT.

This clonotype occurred a few times. At one of its ends the junction is not consistent with the germline gene, which may arise from a read error. The rearrangement links TRBV7-2 to TRBJ1-1, with D possibly matching TRBD1 (6 bases). The CDR3 loop spans 14 amino acids. The germline V gene encodes CDR1 SGHTA and CDR2 FQGNSA. In nucleotides, the CDR3 is TGTGCCAGCAGCTTCGCACTTCGGGGGGCTGACGCTTTCTTT. This translates into CASSFALRGADAFF.

This clonotype was picked up a small number of times. The chain links TRBV27 to TRBJ2-1, with 8 nucleotides matching TRBD1. Germline V lookup: CDR1 MNHEY, CDR2 SMNVEV (reference sequence). The junction had 13 bases not matched to a gene; V was cut back by 11 bases and J by 7 bases. This CDR3 region has 14 residues. The CDR3, as DNA: TGTGCCTCGCGAGCCCAGGGGGCGGGTAATGAGCAGTTCTTC. Amino acid sequence: CASRAQGAGNEQFF.

The chain links TRBV5-6 to TRBJ2-7; D may be TRBD2 (6 bases). This CDR3 has 15 residues. Germline assignment: CDR1 SGHDT and CDR2 YYEEEE. Trimming shortened V by 1 base and J by 6 bases, and 17 bases separated the two germline ends. In DNA, the CDR3 is TGTGCCAGCAGCTTGTGGGGGGACGGGGGAATCGAGCAGTACTTC. This encodes CASSLWGDGGIEQYF.

This clonotype was seen repeatedly, ten times or more. This chain connects TRBV27 to TRBJ1-1; no reliable D call. V lost 3 bases to trimming and J lost 4 bases, with 9 bases between them. CDR1 and CDR2 (germline): MNHEY, SMNVEV (reference sequence). The CDR3 has 13 amino acids. Here the CDR3 DNA reads TGTGCCAGCAGTTTTAAAGAGACCACTGAAGCTTTCTTT. Its protein product is CASSFKETTEAFF.

The chain joins TRBV7-2 to TRBJ1-5; the D gene is possibly TRBD1 (5 bases). From germline, CDR1 is SGHTA and CDR2 FQGNSA. Trimming removed 5 bases at V and 5 bases at J, with 16 bases between. The CDR3 is 15 residues long. CDR3 sequence: CASSPYLQVDQPQHF. The CDR3 nucleotides are TGTGCCAGCAGCCCCTATTTACAGGTCGATCAGCCCCAGCATTTT.

The chain carries TRBV29-1 and TRBJ2-5; D call uncertain. V shed 7 bases and J shed 3 bases, with 6 bases lying between them. Germline V CDR1 and CDR2: SQVTM, ANQGSEA. This CDR3 is 10 amino acids long. CDR3 sequence (DNA): TGCAGCGGGGTCAAAGAGACCCAGTACTTC. It is translated as CSGVKETQYF. The full variable domain, in which reference TRBV29-1 and TRBJ2-5 provide the parts outside the CDR3, is SAVISQKPSRDICQRGTSLTIQCQVDSQVTMMFWYRQQPGQSLTLIATANQGSEATYESGFVIDKFPISRPNLTFSTLTVSNMSPEDSSIYLCSGVKETQYFGPGTRLLVL.

The chain employs TRBV10-3 and TRBJ1-2; D remains unclear. There are 12 residues in the CDR3. V dropped 2 bases and J dropped 11 bases, with 12 bases sitting between them. Germline CDR1 ENHRY, CDR2 SYGVKD. The CDR3 DNA is TGTGCCATCAGTGAGAGTACAACCCCGTACACCTTC. It translates to CAISESTTPYTF.

This rearrangement joins TRBV7-3 to TRBJ2-1; 7 bases fit TRBD2. Trimming took 2 bases from V and 9 from J; bases not matched to a gene: 4. The CDR3 extends over 13 amino acids. Germline V lookup: CDR1 SGHTA, CDR2 FQGTGA. The CDR3: CASSLASGGEQFF. CDR3 DNA sequence: TGTGCCAGCAGCTTAGCTAGCGGCGGTGAGCAGTTCTTC.

The chain links TRBV6-1 to TRBJ2-5; no clear D gene. The CDR3 covers 13 residues. CDR1 MNHNS and CDR2 SASEGT come from the germline V gene. V gave up 6 bases and J gave up 5 bases, with 13 bases separating them. CDR3 sequence: CASSRGARETQYF. Written as DNA, the CDR3 is TGTGCCAGCAGCAGAGGAGCGCGGGAGACCCAGTACTTC.

This sequence joins TRBV9 and TRBJ2-7, with 8 nucleotides matching TRBD1. The CDR3 runs to 15 residues. Trimming took 0 bases from V and 7 from J; bases not matched to a gene: 9. From germline, CDR1 is SGDLS and CDR2 YYNGEE. Here the CDR3 DNA reads TGTGCCAGCAGCGTAGAGCCAGGGGGCGCCGGGGAGCAGTACTTC. Protein product: CASSVEPGGAGEQYF.

This clonotype has ten or more counts. The J gene is TRBJ2-1, the V gene TRBV7-2; D gene unclear. Germline CDR1 and CDR2: SGHTA and FQGNSA. The CDR3 sequence is 17 residues long. The V and J ends lost 3 bases and 0 bases respectively, with 15 bases between them. CDR3 in amino acids: CASSLIGVVVSYNEQFF. CDR3 bases: TGTGCCAGCAGCTTGATTGGGGTGGTCGTCTCCTACAATGAGCAGTTCTTC.

The chain recombines TRBV4-3 with TRBJ1-1; tentative D call: TRBD1 (5 bases). Trimming removed 3 bases at V and 10 bases at J, with 15 bases between. The CDR3 length is 13 residues. Germline-derived CDR1 and CDR2 are LGHNA and YSLEER. The CDR3 nucleotides read TGCGCCAGCAGCCAGGAGCGGGGGTCGGGAGCTTTCTTT. This translates into CASSQERGSGAFF.